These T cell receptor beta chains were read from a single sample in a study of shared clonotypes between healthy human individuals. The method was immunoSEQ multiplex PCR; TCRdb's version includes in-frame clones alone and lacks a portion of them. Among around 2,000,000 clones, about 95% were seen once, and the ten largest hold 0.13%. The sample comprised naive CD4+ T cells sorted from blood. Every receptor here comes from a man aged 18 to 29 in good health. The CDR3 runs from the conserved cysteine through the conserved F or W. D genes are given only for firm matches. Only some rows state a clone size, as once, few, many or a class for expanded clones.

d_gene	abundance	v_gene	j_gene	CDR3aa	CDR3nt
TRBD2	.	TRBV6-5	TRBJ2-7	CASHRSGRAPEQYF	TGTGCCAGCCACCGAAGCGGGAGGGCCCCCGAGCAGTACTTC
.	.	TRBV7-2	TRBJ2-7	CASSLWGRSSYEQYF	TGTGCCAGCAGCTTGTGGGGGCGAAGCTCCTACGAGCAGTACTTC
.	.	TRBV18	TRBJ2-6	CASSPINPRQASSGANVLTF	TGTGCCAGCTCACCTATTAATCCCCGACAGGCCAGCTCTGGGGCCAACGTCCTGACTTTC
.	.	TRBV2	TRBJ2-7	CASSEAPPTHRYF	TGTGCCAGCAGTGAAGCTCCCCCGACTCACCGGTACTTC
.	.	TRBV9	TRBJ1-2	CASSVGPGSGYTF	TGTGCCAGCAGCGTAGGGCCAGGGAGTGGCTACACCTTC
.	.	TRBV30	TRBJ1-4	CAWSASEEKLFF	TGTGCCTGGAGTGCGTCCGAGGAAAAACTGTTTTTT
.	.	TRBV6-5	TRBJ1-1	CASSSQGNSEAFF	TGTGCCAGCAGTTCTCAGGGAAATTCTGAAGCTTTCTTT
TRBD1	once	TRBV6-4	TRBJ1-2	CASQPGQGAYGYTF	TGTGCCAGCCAGCCGGGACAGGGGGCGTATGGCTACACCTTC
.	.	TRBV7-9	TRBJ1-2	CASSLDAGLYGYTF	TGTGCCAGCAGCTTAGATGCAGGGCTCTATGGCTACACCTTC
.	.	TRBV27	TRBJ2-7	CASRNIYEQYF	TGTGCCAGCCGGAATATCTACGAGCAGTACTTC
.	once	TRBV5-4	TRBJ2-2	CASSLQSRLANTGELFF	TGTGCCAGCAGCTTGCAATCACGGCTAGCGAACACCGGGGAGCTGTTTTTT
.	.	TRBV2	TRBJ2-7	CASSEAARGVYEQYF	TGTGCCAGCAGTGAAGCAGCAAGGGGAGTCTACGAGCAGTACTTC
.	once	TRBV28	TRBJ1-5	CASSIPAAQPQHF	TGTGCCAGCAGCATCCCCGCGGCACAGCCCCAGCATTTT
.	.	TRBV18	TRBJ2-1	CASSPDTGNEQFF	TGTGCCAGCTCACCAGACACCGGGAATGAGCAGTTCTTC
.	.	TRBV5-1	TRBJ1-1	CASSAAGHQNTEAFF	TGCGCCAGCAGCGCCGCGGGACACCAGAACACTGAAGCTTTCTTT
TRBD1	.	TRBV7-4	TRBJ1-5	CASSHSDTGGHYSNQPQHF	TGTGCCAGCAGCCACTCTGACACAGGGGGACATTATAGCAATCAGCCCCAGCATTTT
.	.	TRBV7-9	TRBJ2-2	CASSQRGPFPGELFF	TGTGCCAGCAGCCAAAGAGGGCCCTTCCCCGGGGAGCTGTTTTTT
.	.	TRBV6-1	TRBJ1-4	CASSLRNEKLFF	TGTGCCAGCAGTTTACGTAATGAAAAACTGTTTTTT
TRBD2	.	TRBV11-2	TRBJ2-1	CASSLPGLEGGNEQFF	TGTGCCAGCAGCTTACCCGGACTAGAGGGCGGGAATGAGCAGTTCTTC
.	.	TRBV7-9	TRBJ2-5	CASSLLGQGQETQYF	TGTGCCAGCAGCTTATTGGGGCAGGGCCAAGAGACCCAGTACTTC
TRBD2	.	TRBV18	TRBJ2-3	CASSPLAGGPNTQYF	TGTGCCAGCTCACCACTAGCGGGGGGGCCTAATACGCAGTATTTT
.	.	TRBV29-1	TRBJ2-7	CSVEGDVGGYEQYF	TGCAGCGTTGAAGGGGACGTGGGGGGTTACGAGCAGTACTTC
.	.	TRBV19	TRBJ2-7	CASSIGQGMGEQYF	TGTGCCAGTAGTATTGGGCAGGGTATGGGCGAGCAGTACTTC
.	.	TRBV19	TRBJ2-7	CATLDGYEQYF	TGTGCCACCCTCGACGGATACGAGCAGTACTTC
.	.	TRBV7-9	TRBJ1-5	CASSLGQGLEPQHF	TGTGCCAGCAGCTTAGGCCAGGGTCTGGAGCCCCAGCATTTT
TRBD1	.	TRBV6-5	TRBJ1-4	CASSRGANEKLFF	TGTGCCAGCAGCAGGGGGGCTAATGAAAAACTGTTTTTT
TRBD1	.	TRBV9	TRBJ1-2	CASSAERDSPYGYTF	TGTGCCAGCAGCGCTGAACGGGACAGCCCCTATGGCTACACCTTC
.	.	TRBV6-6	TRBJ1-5	CASSLSGAGNQPQHF	TGTGCCAGCAGTTTATCAGGGGCTGGCAATCAGCCCCAGCATTTT
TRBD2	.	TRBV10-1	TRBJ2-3	CASSDGGGTDTQYF	TGCGCCAGCAGTGATGGGGGGGGAACAGATACGCAGTATTTT
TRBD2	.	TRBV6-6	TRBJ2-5	CASGGGEETQYF	TGTGCCAGCGGGGGAGGGGAAGAGACCCAGTACTTC
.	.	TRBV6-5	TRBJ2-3	CASTEASTDTQYF	TGTGCCAGCACAGAGGCAAGCACAGATACGCAGTATTTT
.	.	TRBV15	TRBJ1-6	CATSRGERPGRINSPLHF	TGTGCCACCAGCAGAGGTGAAAGACCGGGACGCATTAATTCACCCCTCCACTTT
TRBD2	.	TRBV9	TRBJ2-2	CASREGAGIAGELFF	TGTGCCAGCAGAGAGGGAGCGGGGATCGCCGGGGAGCTGTTTTTT
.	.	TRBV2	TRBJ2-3	CASSTPGQIISTDTQYF	TGTGCCAGCAGCACTCCGGGACAAATAATAAGCACAGATACGCAGTATTTT
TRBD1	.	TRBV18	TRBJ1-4	CASSPVSGTGNEKLFF	TGTGCCAGCTCACCGGTTTCCGGGACAGGGAATGAAAAACTGTTTTTT
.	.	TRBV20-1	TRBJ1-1	CSGRENTEAFF	TGCAGTGGGAGAGAGAACACTGAAGCTTTCTTT
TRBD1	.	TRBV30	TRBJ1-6	CAHSGQLNSPLHF	TGTGCCCACTCGGGACAGCTAAATTCACCCCTCCACTTT
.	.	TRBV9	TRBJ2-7	CASSVDLGVPIPEQYF	TGTGCCAGCAGCGTAGACTTGGGGGTCCCTATACCCGAGCAGTACTTC
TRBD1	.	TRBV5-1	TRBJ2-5	CASSLEGGRETQYF	TGCGCCAGCAGCTTGGAAGGGGGCAGAGAGACCCAGTACTTC
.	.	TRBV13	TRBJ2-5	CASSRIYGTQYF	TGTGCCAGCAGTCGGATTTACGGGACCCAGTACTTC
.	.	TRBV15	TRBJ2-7	CATSRAKTGSYEQYF	TGTGCCACCAGCAGAGCCAAGACAGGCTCCTACGAGCAGTACTTC
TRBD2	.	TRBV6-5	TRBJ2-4	CASSYSGRGFSIQYF	TGTGCCAGCAGTTACTCGGGGCGGGGGTTCAGCATTCAGTACTTC
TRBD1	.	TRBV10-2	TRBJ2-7	CASRKRDRAYEQYF	TGCGCCAGCAGGAAGCGGGACAGGGCTTACGAGCAGTACTTC
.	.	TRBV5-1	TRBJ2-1	CASSLAGTLQNNEQFF	TGCGCCAGCAGCTTGGCCGGGACATTACAGAACAATGAGCAGTTCTTC
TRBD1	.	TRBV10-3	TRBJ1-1	CAISRDRGNTEAFF	TGTGCCATCAGTAGGGACAGGGGGAACACTGAAGCTTTCTTT
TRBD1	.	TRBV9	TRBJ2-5	CASSGRTGKETQYF	TGTGCCAGCAGCGGGAGGACAGGGAAAGAGACCCAGTACTTC